A single sample gave rise to the 21 T cell receptor beta chains below, sequenced in a study of CD8 T cells in ankylosing spondylitis. From the 5' RACE reads, TCRdb called clonotypes with MiXCR, one entry per CDR3 protein. The sample contains 250,000 to 350,000 distinct CDR3 sequences, 20% of which appear only once. Sequencing was carried out using blood, either unsorted or a sorted T cell fraction (not recorded which). All receptors come from a male donor with ankylosing spondylitis or in good health (not recorded which).

The chain employs TRBV10-3 and TRBJ1-5; a possible D gene is TRBD1 (6 bases). The germline CDR1 and CDR2 sequences are ENHRY and SYGVKD. V gave up 3 bases and J gave up 7 bases, with 19 bases separating them. The CDR3 is made up of 16 amino acids. CDR3 in amino acids: CAISDYRDIGIQPQHF. As DNA, the CDR3 is TGTGCCATCAGTGATTACCGGGACATAGGGATCCAGCCCCAGCATTTT.

This clonotype was detected only a few times. The chain joins TRBV6-1 to TRBJ2-7; a weak D match, TRBD2 (7 bases). The CDR3 loop spans 14 amino acids. CDR1 MNHNS and CDR2 SASEGT come from the germline V gene. The V end lost 6 bases, the J end lost 5 bases, and 17 bases lay between the germline ends. The CDR3 here is CASSRRGGGDEQYV. Here the CDR3 DNA reads TGTGCCAGCAGCCGAAGGGGGGGAGGGGACGAGCAGTACGTC.

This clonotype was detected a few times. The chain links TRBV5-1 to TRBJ2-5, with D perhaps given as TRBD1 or TRBD2 (5 bases each). The CDR3 is made up of 14 amino acids. V lost 0 bases and J 3 bases, leaving 9 bases between the germline ends. Per the germline V gene, CDR1 is SGHRS and CDR2 is YFSETQ. CDR3 sequence reads: CASSLGGTEETQYF. The CDR3 bases are TGCGCCAGCAGCTTGGGGGGGACGGAAGAGACCCAGTACTTC.

This chain uses TRBV20-1 with TRBJ2-7; weak D call: TRBD1 (5 bases). Deletions cut 0 bases from V and 3 bases from J, with 6 bases between. Germline values: CDR1 DFQATT, CDR2 SNEGSKA (reference sequence). This CDR3 spans 12 amino acids. In DNA form, the CDR3 reads TGCAGTGCTAGAGATCAGGGCTACGAGCAGTACGTC. Its protein is CSARDQGYEQYV.

This clonotype was counted ten times or more. The J gene is TRBJ2-7, the V gene TRBV28, with D possibly called TRBD1 or TRBD2 (5 bases each). The CDR3 length is 13 residues. With 6 bases removed from V and 9 bases from J, the gap between germline ends came to 18 bases. From germline, CDR1 is MDHEN and CDR2 SYDVKM. The CDR3 is CASSSQGRVVQYV. CDR3 coding DNA: TGTGCCAGCAGCTCCCAGGGACGGGTCGTGCAGTACGTC.

The rearrangement uses TRBV10-3 and TRBJ1-2; D gene unclear. This CDR3 has 12 amino acids. Trimming shortened V by 11 bases and J by 6 bases, and 16 bases separated the two germline ends. CDR1 ENHRY and CDR2 SYGVKD come from the germline V gene. Written as DNA, the CDR3 is TGTGCCTCCGGACTGCTCTTGGATGGCTACACCTTC. Translated: CASGLLLDGYTF.

This clonotype was found a few times. This rearrangement joins TRBV20-1 to TRBJ2-7; TRBD2 might be the D (5 bases). Per germline, CDR1 DFQATT and CDR2 SNEGSKA (reference sequence). This CDR3 has 14 residues. V was trimmed by 6 bases and J by 5 bases, leaving 20 bases between them. CDR3 sequence (DNA): TGCAGTGCCAGTCGCTCAGAGGGCCTTGACGAGCAGTACGTC. Protein sequence: CSASRSEGLDEQYV.

This clonotype was counted between two and nine times. This chain connects TRBV5-1 to TRBJ1-1, with D perhaps matching TRBD1 (5 bases). The CDR3 extends over 14 amino acids. V dropped 6 bases and J dropped 4 bases, with 16 bases sitting between them. CDR1 and CDR2 (germline): SGHRS, YFSETQ. For the CDR3, the DNA is TGCGCCAGCACAAACACCGGGGGTGCCACTGAAGCTTTCTTT. This codes for CASTNTGGATEAFF.

The rearrangement joins TRBV13 to TRBJ2-5; possible D gene TRBD1, 6 bases. The germline CDR1 and CDR2 sequences are PRHDT and FYEKMQ (reference sequence). This CDR3 comprises 12 residues. V lost 3 bases to trimming and J lost 13 bases, with 15 bases between them. The CDR3 sequence: CASSFTDRLPYF. The CDR3 bases are TGTGCCAGCAGCTTTACCGACAGGCTACCGTACTTC.

This rearrangement joins TRBV27 to TRBJ2-2; maybe TRBD2 (5 bases). The germline CDR1 and CDR2 sequences are MNHEY and SMNVEV (reference sequence). V shed 4 bases and J shed 4 bases, with 10 bases lying between them. The CDR3 covers 14 residues. The CDR3 loop is CASSSMGSTGELFF. As DNA, the CDR3 is TGTGCCAGCAGTTCTATGGGGAGCACCGGGGAGCTGTTTTTT.

This clonotype was observed once. J is TRBJ2-4 and V is TRBV4-2, with 11 bases that match TRBD1. The length of the CDR3 is 15 residues. CDR1 and CDR2 (germline): LGHNA, YNFKEQ. The V segment lost 4 bases and the J segment 7 bases; nucleotides outside the gene matches: 6. Written as DNA, the CDR3 is TGTGCCAGCAGCCCTCGGGACAGGGGGACGAACATTCAGTACTTC. It translates to CASSPRDRGTNIQYF.

In this sample, this clonotype turned up many times. The genes are TRBV29-1 and TRBJ2-1, with 7 bases aligning to TRBD1. Germline V gene sequence: CDR1 SQVTM, CDR2 ANQGSEA. V lost 6 bases to trimming and J lost 11 bases; unmatched junction nucleotides: 7. The CDR3 extends over 11 amino acids. CDR3 DNA: TGCAGCGTAGAGCCGGGACAGCAGCAGTTCTTC. Translating it yields CSVEPGQQQFF.

The chain employs TRBV10-3 and TRBJ2-5; D gene uncertain. V was cut by 4 bases and J by 5 bases, with 5 bases left in between. The CDR3 loop spans 11 amino acids. Germline-derived CDR1 and CDR2 are ENHRY and SYGVKD. As DNA, the CDR3 is TGTGCCATCAGTGGGAAGGAGACCCAGTACTTC. Translating gives CAISGKETQYF.

In this sample, this clonotype turned up a few times. The rearrangement links TRBV20-1 to TRBJ2-7, with D possibly matching TRBD1 (5 bases). Deletions cut 0 bases from V and 0 bases from J, with 12 bases between. Germline values: CDR1 DFQATT, CDR2 SNEGSKA (reference sequence). This CDR3 is 15 amino acids long. CDR3 in amino acids: CSARDPQGSSYEQYV. CDR3 bases: TGCAGTGCTAGAGATCCTCAGGGCAGCTCCTACGAGCAGTACGTC.

The rearrangement uses TRBV5-1 and TRBJ1-2; D is undetermined. Germline assignment: CDR1 SGHRS and CDR2 YFSETQ. Trimming cost V 0 bases and J 4 bases, with 7 bases left between them. The length of the CDR3 is 13 residues. The DNA of the CDR3 is TGCGCCAGCAGCTTGGGTGAACTCTATGGCTACACCTTC. Its translation: CASSLGELYGYTF.

There are a few counts of this clonotype. The CDR3 bases are TGTGCCAGCAGCTTAGCCGTGACCACCCCCTACTATGGCTACACCTTC. Protein: CASSLAVTTPYYGYTF. The chain couples TRBV7-8 to TRBJ1-2; D is undetermined. Germline V CDR1 and CDR2: SGHVS, FQNEAQ. V gave up 0 bases and J gave up 3 bases, with 14 bases separating them. The CDR3 is 16 amino acids.

The chain recombines TRBV27 with TRBJ2-5; D is unclear. The V end lost 2 bases, the J end lost 0 bases, and 4 bases lay between the germline ends. CDR1 is MNHEY and CDR2 is SMNVEV in the germline V gene (reference sequence). This CDR3 contains 13 residues. The CDR3 coding sequence is TGTGCCAGCAGTTTAGCGAACCAAGAGACCCAGTACTTC. Translation gives CASSLANQETQYF.

J is TRBJ2-4 and V is TRBV20-1; no definite D call. CDR3 size: 13 residues. The V and J ends lost 5 bases and 0 bases respectively, with 8 bases between them. Germline assignment: CDR1 DFQATT and CDR2 SNEGSKA (reference sequence). CDR3 loop: CSAGRVAKNIQYF. The DNA of the CDR3 is TGCAGTGCTGGCCGGGTAGCCAAAAACATTCAGTACTTC.

In this sample, this clonotype turned up a few times. The genes are TRBV28 and TRBJ2-4, with D perhaps matching TRBD2 (5 bases). There are 17 residues in the CDR3. V lost 5 bases, J lost 0 bases, and 17 bases lay in between. Germline loops: CDR1 MDHEN, CDR2 SYDVKM. In DNA, the CDR3 is TGTGCCAGCAGTCCTCCCTTTAGCGCAATAGCCAAAAACATTCAGTACTTC. It codes for CASSPPFSAIAKNIQYF.

The V and J genes are TRBV25-1 and TRBJ2-5, with D perhaps TRBD2 (6 bases). CDR1 and CDR2 (germline): MGHDK, SYGVNS. The CDR3 spans 15 residues. V gave up 1 base and J gave up 2 bases, with 11 bases separating them. The CDR3 nucleotides are TGTGCCAGCAGTGAATTGGGGAGGATTCAAGAGACCCAGTACTTC. Translating gives CASSELGRIQETQYF.

This clonotype was detected ten times or more. This chain links TRBV5-1 with TRBJ2-3; 7 bases are shared with TRBD2. The CDR3 extends over 13 amino acids. V shed 4 bases, J shed 3 bases, and the junction held 2 bases outside the gene matches. Germline lookup yields CDR1 SGHRS and CDR2 YFSETQ. CDR3 coding DNA: TGCGCCAGCAGCGGGAGGGAGACAGATACGCAGTATTTT. Encoded protein: CASSGRETDTQYF.